A selection of T cell receptor beta chains follows, all from one sample in a study of shared clonotypes between healthy human individuals. The protocol was immunoSEQ multiplex PCR, while the TCRdb copy is restricted to in-frame clones and leaves out a portion. Here the sample spans approximately 720,000 clones, about two thirds being singletons. Sequenced sample: memory CD4+ T cells sorted from blood. The receptors were sampled from a young woman in good health. Both conserved end residues are part of each CDR3. Fields, in order: clone size, D gene, V gene, J gene, CDR3 DNA, CDR3 protein. A D gene is named only where the DNA matches it firmly. Clone size is stated in some rows and not others, as once, few, many or a class when expanded.

clone size: -
D gene: TRBD2
V gene: TRBV7-2
J gene: TRBJ2-7
CDR3 DNA: TGTGCCAGCAGCTTAAGGCGAAGCGGGAGTGTTTACGAGCAGTACTTC
CDR3 protein: CASSLRRSGSVYEQYF

clone size: few
D gene: TRBD1
V gene: TRBV19
J gene: TRBJ2-1
CDR3 DNA: TGTGCCAGTAGTATAAGGGGGCCGGGCAATGAGCAGTTCTTC
CDR3 protein: CASSIRGPGNEQFF

clone size: -
D gene: -
V gene: TRBV19
J gene: TRBJ1-4
CDR3 DNA: TGTGCCAGTAGTATAGCCACGGCAGCAACTAATGAAAAACTGTTTTTT
CDR3 protein: CASSIATAATNEKLFF

clone size: -
D gene: -
V gene: TRBV4-2
J gene: TRBJ2-3
CDR3 DNA: TGTGCCAGCAGCCAACGGACACAACCCAACACAGATACGCAGTATTTT
CDR3 protein: CASSQRTQPNTDTQYF

clone size: -
D gene: TRBD1
V gene: TRBV11-2
J gene: TRBJ1-2
CDR3 DNA: TGTGCCAGCAGCCTTCAGACAGGGTCTGGCTACACCTTC
CDR3 protein: CASSLQTGSGYTF

clone size: -
D gene: -
V gene: TRBV29-1
J gene: TRBJ1-3
CDR3 DNA: TGCAGCGGCACAGGGACTGGAAACACCATATATTTT
CDR3 protein: CSGTGTGNTIYF

clone size: -
D gene: -
V gene: TRBV5-1
J gene: TRBJ1-2
CDR3 DNA: TGCGCCAGCAGCTTGGGAGCTAACTATGGCTACACCTTC
CDR3 protein: CASSLGANYGYTF

clone size: -
D gene: -
V gene: TRBV7-9
J gene: TRBJ2-5
CDR3 DNA: TGTGCCAGCAGCTTAGCGTCGGGCTCAGAGACCCAGTACTTC
CDR3 protein: CASSLASGSETQYF

clone size: -
D gene: -
V gene: TRBV2
J gene: TRBJ2-6
CDR3 DNA: TGTGCCAGCAGTGATGGTGCAGGGAGGTCTGGGGCCAACGTCCTGACTTTC
CDR3 protein: CASSDGAGRSGANVLTF

clone size: -
D gene: TRBD1
V gene: TRBV19
J gene: TRBJ1-1
CDR3 DNA: TGTGCCAGTAGTATCCAGGGGGAGGCTGAAGCTTTCTTT
CDR3 protein: CASSIQGEAEAFF

clone size: medium-sized
D gene: -
V gene: TRBV7-2
J gene: TRBJ1-3
CDR3 DNA: TGTGCCAGCAGCCCTTACATCTCTGGAAACACCATATATTTT
CDR3 protein: CASSPYISGNTIYF

clone size: -
D gene: -
V gene: TRBV5-1
J gene: TRBJ1-1
CDR3 DNA: TGCGCCAGCAGCTTGGGGCGTCTAGGGGAAGCTTTCTTT
CDR3 protein: CASSLGRLGEAFF

clone size: -
D gene: -
V gene: TRBV6-6
J gene: TRBJ2-7
CDR3 DNA: TGTGCCAGCAGTCCCCCTGGGGGCTACGAGCAGTACTTC
CDR3 protein: CASSPPGGYEQYF

clone size: -
D gene: -
V gene: TRBV2
J gene: TRBJ2-1
CDR3 DNA: TGTGCCAGCAAACGGGGGATTAGTAACGATGAGCAGTTCTTC
CDR3 protein: CASKRGISNDEQFF

clone size: -
D gene: -
V gene: TRBV28
J gene: TRBJ2-4
CDR3 DNA: TGTGCCACCAGATACAGACAACTAGCCAAAAACATTCAGTACTTC
CDR3 protein: CATRYRQLAKNIQYF

clone size: -
D gene: -
V gene: TRBV20-1
J gene: TRBJ2-7
CDR3 DNA: TGCAGTGCTAGGAGATCCTACGAGCAGTACTTC
CDR3 protein: CSARRSYEQYF

clone size: -
D gene: -
V gene: TRBV6-5
J gene: TRBJ2-3
CDR3 DNA: TGTGCCAGCACGGACTCACCCACAGATACGCAGTATTTT
CDR3 protein: CASTDSPTDTQYF

clone size: -
D gene: TRBD1
V gene: TRBV2
J gene: TRBJ1-1
CDR3 DNA: TGTGCCAGCAGCCGGGACAGTGAAGCTTTCTTT
CDR3 protein: CASSRDSEAFF

clone size: few
D gene: TRBD2
V gene: TRBV27
J gene: TRBJ2-3
CDR3 DNA: TGTGCCAGCAGTTTCCTGCCGGCGGGAGCGGGCACAGATACGCAGTATTTT
CDR3 protein: CASSFLPAGAGTDTQYF

clone size: -
D gene: -
V gene: TRBV11-2
J gene: TRBJ1-3
CDR3 DNA: TGTGCCAGCAGCTTAGCGATAGGGAGAGGAAACACCATATATTTT
CDR3 protein: CASSLAIGRGNTIYF

clone size: -
D gene: TRBD2
V gene: TRBV28
J gene: TRBJ2-7
CDR3 DNA: TGTGCCAGCAGTTTGGGACTAGCGGTGAGCTACGAGCAGTACTTC
CDR3 protein: CASSLGLAVSYEQYF

clone size: few
D gene: -
V gene: TRBV6-5
J gene: TRBJ1-2
CDR3 DNA: TGTGCCAGCAGACCCGGGGCAGGGGCCTCCTATGGCTACACCTTC
CDR3 protein: CASRPGAGASYGYTF

clone size: -
D gene: -
V gene: TRBV5-4
J gene: TRBJ2-3
CDR3 DNA: TGTGCCAGCAGCACTGGGGGTCCCAGCACAGATACGCAGTATTTT
CDR3 protein: CASSTGGPSTDTQYF

clone size: -
D gene: TRBD2
V gene: TRBV9
J gene: TRBJ2-1
CDR3 DNA: TGTGCCAGCAGCCCGTCTAGCGGGAGGGCCGGGAATGAGCAGTTCTTC
CDR3 protein: CASSPSSGRAGNEQFF

clone size: once
D gene: TRBD2
V gene: TRBV5-1
J gene: TRBJ2-7
CDR3 DNA: TGCGCCAGCAGCTTTGGGAGGGGTGAGCAGTACTTC
CDR3 protein: CASSFGRGEQYF

clone size: -
D gene: -
V gene: TRBV14
J gene: TRBJ2-2
CDR3 DNA: TGTGCCAGCAGCCTTCAAGGCAGGAGGAACACCGGGGAGCTGTTTTTT
CDR3 protein: CASSLQGRRNTGELFF

clone size: -
D gene: -
V gene: TRBV6-1
J gene: TRBJ1-1
CDR3 DNA: TGTGCCAGCAGTGAAGTGTCAGGGGCCCGGACTGAAGCTTTCTTT
CDR3 protein: CASSEVSGARTEAFF

clone size: -
D gene: TRBD1
V gene: TRBV18
J gene: TRBJ1-2
CDR3 DNA: TGTGCCAGCTCTCTTAATCGACAGGGAACAAATGGCTACACCTTC
CDR3 protein: CASSLNRQGTNGYTF